Sequencing of this T cell receptor (beta chain) was carried out in a study of T cells in women clearing cervical HPV infection. Overall study context: Cases were women with histologically confirmed HPV16-related CIN3 or worse, including a couple of invasive cancers. Blood came at first lesion visit for cases, post-clearance for controls. Whole-study results and caveats: Timing of associations relative to infection is unclear; T-cell subsets were not isolated.

Profiled with immunoSEQ multiplex PCR; TCRdb holds only in-frame clones, not every one. The listing records about 48,000 clones. Per the germline V gene, CDR1 is KGHSH and CDR2 is LQKENI. The CDR3 consists of 15 residues. The junction had 8 bases not matched to a gene; V was cut back by 3 bases and J by 5 bases. About this clone: Its antigen is unknown. The sequenced fragment ends 3 residues before the CDR3 boundary, so the rest is inferred from the germline J gene.

Sequenced sample: blood buffy coat. This receptor was taken from a woman between 18 and 69 years old with a cervical HPV16 infection that either progressed to CIN3+ or cleared (not recorded which). The chain couples TRBV18 to TRBJ2-5; 8 bases are a match to TRBD2. The CDR3: CASSPRPAGDETQYF. CDR3 bases read: TGTGCCAGCTCACCCAGGCCAGCGGGAGACGAGACC.